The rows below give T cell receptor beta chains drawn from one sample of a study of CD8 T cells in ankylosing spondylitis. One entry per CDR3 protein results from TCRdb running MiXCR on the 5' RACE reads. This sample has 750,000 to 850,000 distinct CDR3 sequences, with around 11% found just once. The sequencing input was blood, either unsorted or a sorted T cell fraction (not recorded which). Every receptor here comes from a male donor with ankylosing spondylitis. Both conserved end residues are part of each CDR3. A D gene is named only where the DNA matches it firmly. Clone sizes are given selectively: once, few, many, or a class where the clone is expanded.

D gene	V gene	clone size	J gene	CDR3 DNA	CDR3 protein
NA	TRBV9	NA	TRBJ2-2	TGTGCCAGCAGCGTCCGACAGGCCCCCGGGGAGCTGTTTTTT	CASSVRQAPGELFF
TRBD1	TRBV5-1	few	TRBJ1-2	TGCGCCAGCACTGGACAGGGGAACTATGGCTACACCTTC	CASTGQGNYGYTF
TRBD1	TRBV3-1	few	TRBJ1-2	TGTGCCAGCAGCCAAGGACGACAGGGCGGCTATGGCTACACCTTC	CASSQGRQGGYGYTF
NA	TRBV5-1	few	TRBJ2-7	TGCGCCAGCAGCTCGTCCCTCTACGAGCAGTACTTC	CASSSSLYEQYF
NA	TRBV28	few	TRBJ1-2	TGTGCCAGCAGTTTATGGAGGGCGGACTATGGCTACACCTTC	CASSLWRADYGYTF
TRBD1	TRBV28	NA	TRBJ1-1	TGTGCCAGCAGTTTAATCAAGGGGGCCTGGAACACTGAAGCTTTCTTT	CASSLIKGAWNTEAFF
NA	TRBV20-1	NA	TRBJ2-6	TGCAGTGCTAGAGTGGGTCTTGCTGGGGCCAACGTCCTGACTTTC	CSARVGLAGANVLTF
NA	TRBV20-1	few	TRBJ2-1	TGCAGTGCCCCCAGGTTTGAGTCATTCAATGAGCAGTTCTTC	CSAPRFESFNEQFF
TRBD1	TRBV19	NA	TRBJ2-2	TGTGCCAGTAGCCGACAGGGTCCCGGGGAGCTGTTTTTT	CASSRQGPGELFF
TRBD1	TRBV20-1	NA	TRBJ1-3	TGCAGTGCCTCAACAGGGGCCGGTGGAAACACCATATATTTT	CSASTGAGGNTIYF
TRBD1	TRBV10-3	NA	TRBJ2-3	TGTGCCATCCGGACAGGGGCGTCAGATACGCAGTATTTT	CAIRTGASDTQYF
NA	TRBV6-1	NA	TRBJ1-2	TGTGCCAGCAGCCTACGGGTTTCCTATGGCTACACCTTC	CASSLRVSYGYTF
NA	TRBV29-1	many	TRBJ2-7	TGCAGCGTCCCTAATCAGCCTTTC	CSVPNQPF
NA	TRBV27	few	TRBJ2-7	TGTGCCAGCAGCAAGGGTGTGGCAGGAGCCTACGAGCAGTACTTC	CASSKGVAGAYEQYF
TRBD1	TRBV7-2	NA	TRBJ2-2	TGTGCCAGCAGCCGACCCGGGACAGGGGTAACGCGGGAGCTGTTTTTT	CASSRPGTGVTRELFF
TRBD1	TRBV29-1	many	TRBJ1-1	TGCAGCGTTTCAGGGGGCGAGGGCACTGAAGCTTTCTTT	CSVSGGEGTEAFF
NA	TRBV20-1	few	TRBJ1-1	TGCAGTGCCCTTGCCGGGCGGCTGAACACTGAAGCTTTCTTT	CSALAGRLNTEAFF
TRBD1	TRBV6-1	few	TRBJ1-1	TGTGCCAGCAGGGAAAAGTCCCAGGGGGCGGGCACTGAAGCTTTCTTT	CASREKSQGAGTEAFF
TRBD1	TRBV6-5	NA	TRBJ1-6	TGTGCCAGCAGTTGGGACAGGGAGGCCTCACCCCTCCACTTT	CASSWDREASPLHF
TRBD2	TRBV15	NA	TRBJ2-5	TGTGCCACCAGCAGAGGTCGGACTAGTCGTGAGACCCAGTACTTC	CATSRGRTSRETQYF
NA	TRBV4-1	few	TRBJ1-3	TGCGCCAGCAGCCAAGATCTGAGCCTCTTCTCTGGAAACACCATATATTTT	CASSQDLSLFSGNTIYF
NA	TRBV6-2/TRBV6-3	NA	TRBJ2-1	TGTGCCAGCAGGGCGGGGGCATACAATGAGCAGTTCTTC	CASRAGAYNEQFF
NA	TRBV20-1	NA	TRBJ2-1	TGCAGTGCTAGTCGGGGGGCCGTCGTTGATGAGCAGTTCTTC	CSASRGAVVDEQFF
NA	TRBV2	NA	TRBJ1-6	TGTGCCAGCACCGCCGGACGGAATTCACCCCTCCACTTT	CASTAGRNSPLHF
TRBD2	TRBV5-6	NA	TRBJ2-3	TGTGCCAGCAGCTTGGGACTAGCGGGACCTAGCACAGATACGCAGTATTTT	CASSLGLAGPSTDTQYF
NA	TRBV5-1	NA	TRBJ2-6	TGCGCCAGCAGCTTGGGCATCTTCTCTGGGGCCAACGTCCTGACTTTC	CASSLGIFSGANVLTF
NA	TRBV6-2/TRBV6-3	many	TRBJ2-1	TGTGCCAGCAGCCGGTCTGTAGCAAATGAGCAGTTCTTC	CASSRSVANEQFF
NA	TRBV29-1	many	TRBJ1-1	TGCAGCGTTGGATCCGAGGGAGCTGAAGCTTTCTTT	CSVGSEGAEAFF
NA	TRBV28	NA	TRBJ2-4	TGTGCCAGCAGTCCAAAACGGGGGGCGTCGGGCATTCAGTACTTC	CASSPKRGASGIQYF
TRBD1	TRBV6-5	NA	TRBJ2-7	TGTGCCAGCAGTTACTCCCCGGGACAGATGGCCTACGAGCAGTACTTC	CASSYSPGQMAYEQYF
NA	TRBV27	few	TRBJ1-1	TGTGCCAGCAGCCGATCCGGGACACGTGCCGAAGCTTTCTTT	CASSRSGTRAEAFF
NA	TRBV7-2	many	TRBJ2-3	TGTGCCAGCAGCCCTCGAAGGAGCACAGATACGCAGTATTTT	CASSPRRSTDTQYF
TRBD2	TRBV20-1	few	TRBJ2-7	TGCAGTGCTAGTCTAGCGGGAGGGGCGAGGGAGCAGTACTTC	CSASLAGGAREQYF
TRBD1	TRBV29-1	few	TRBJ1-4	TGCAGCGTGCACCAGGGGGGCTTTGGGGAAAAACTGTTTTTT	CSVHQGGFGEKLFF
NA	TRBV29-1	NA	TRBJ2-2	TGCAGCGTTGAAGATCTGGCAGGGGTCCCCGGGGAGCTGTTTTTT	CSVEDLAGVPGELFF
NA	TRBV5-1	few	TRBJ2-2	TGCGCCAGCACGCCCACCCGAAACACCGGGGAGCTGTTTTTT	CASTPTRNTGELFF
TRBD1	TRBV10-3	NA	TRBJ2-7	TGTGCCATCAGTGTCTCGGGACAGCCTTTATCCTACGAGCAGTACTTC	CAISVSGQPLSYEQYF
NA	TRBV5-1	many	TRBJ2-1	TGCGCCAGCAGCTTGAATCCCTCCAAGGAAGAGCAGTTCTTC	CASSLNPSKEEQFF
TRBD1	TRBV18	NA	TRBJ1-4	TGTGCCAGCTCACCCCTGGACAGGGAGGGTGCAAAACTGTTTTTT	CASSPLDREGAKLFF
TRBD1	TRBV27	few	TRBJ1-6	TGTGCCAGCAGTTTATCCGACAGGGAGCGGTCACCCCTCCACTTT	CASSLSDRERSPLHF
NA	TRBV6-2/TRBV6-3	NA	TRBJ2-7	TGTGCCAGCACCAACCCGGGGCGGGGACCCTACGAGCAGTACTTC	CASTNPGRGPYEQYF
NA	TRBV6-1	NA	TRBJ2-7	TGTGCCAGCAGTGGAAAGCCTGGCTCCTACGAGCAGTACTTC	CASSGKPGSYEQYF
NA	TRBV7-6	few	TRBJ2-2	TGTGCCAGCAGCTTAGTTCAGGGTCGAACCCCGACGAACACCGGGGAGCTGTTTTTT	CASSLVQGRTPTNTGELFF
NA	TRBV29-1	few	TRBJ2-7	TGCAGCGTTGTACCGGTTAGCTCCTACGAGCAGTACTTC	CSVVPVSSYEQYF
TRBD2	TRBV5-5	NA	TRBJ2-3	TGTGCCAGCACAGCGGGGGGGCCCCCAGATACGCAGTATTTT	CASTAGGPPDTQYF
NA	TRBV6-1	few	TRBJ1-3	TGTGCCAGCACCCGTTCTCAGGGACCGCGCTCTGGAAACACCATATATTTT	CASTRSQGPRSGNTIYF